This TCR beta chain comes out of a study of technical replicates of blood from a handful of donors. TCRdb's table, derived via immunoSEQ multiplex PCR, lists solely in-frame clones and lacks some. The sample lists fewer than 85,000 clones; 85% to 95% were seen once. The source is a human donor in good health. The sample taken for sequencing was T cells isolated from PBMCs.

CDR3 nucleotide sequence: TGTGCCAGCAGCCCTGGACTAGTGGAAGTAGGGCAGTTCTTC. It encodes CASSPGLVEVGQFF. The chain recombines TRBV5-6 with TRBJ2-1; 7 nucleotides line up with TRBD2. Germline loops: CDR1 SGHDT, CDR2 YYEEEE. This CDR3 is 14 amino acids long. Trimming removed 4 bases from V and 12 bases from J; junction bases left unmatched: 13.